These T cell receptor beta chains were read from a single sample in a study of blood T cells in healthy people across ages. Using its own MiXCR run on the 5' RACE reads, TCRdb lists one record per CDR3 protein. The sample lists 650,000 to 800,000 distinct CDR3 sequences, 40% to 50% occurring once. Material for sequencing was blood. The receptors derive from a man aged 60 to 69 in good health. Both conserved end residues are trimmed from each CDR3. The order of the fields is D gene, J gene, V gene, CDR3 protein. A D gene is named only where the DNA matches it firmly.

d_call: NA; j_call: TRBJ1-2; v_call: TRBV7-2; cdr3_aa: ASSLGFLQSGYGYT
d_call: NA; j_call: TRBJ1-1; v_call: TRBV7-3; cdr3_aa: ASSLMAVNTEAF
d_call: NA; j_call: TRBJ2-7; v_call: TRBV20-1; cdr3_aa: RALSGSSYEQY
d_call: TRBD1; j_call: TRBJ1-1; v_call: TRBV16; cdr3_aa: ASSLDRVSNTEAF
d_call: TRBD1; j_call: TRBJ2-5; v_call: TRBV7-2; cdr3_aa: ASSKWGGQGAETQY
d_call: TRBD2; j_call: TRBJ2-5; v_call: TRBV7-2; cdr3_aa: TSSQSGGAVETQY
d_call: NA; j_call: TRBJ2-5; v_call: TRBV29-1; cdr3_aa: SVAYKTNEQY
d_call: NA; j_call: TRBJ1-1; v_call: TRBV29-1; cdr3_aa: SVRRGTEAF
d_call: TRBD1; j_call: TRBJ2-7; v_call: TRBV7-2; cdr3_aa: ASSLGPGGTYERY
d_call: TRBD2; j_call: TRBJ2-7; v_call: TRBV12-3/TRBV12-4; cdr3_aa: ASTQRASGGPYYEQY
d_call: NA; j_call: TRBJ1-6; v_call: TRBV20-1; cdr3_aa: SVPGRDNSPLH
d_call: NA; j_call: NA; v_call: TRBV7-9; cdr3_aa: ASSSGHSSYEQY
d_call: NA; j_call: TRBJ2-5; v_call: TRBV20-1; cdr3_aa: SARESVIETQY
d_call: NA; j_call: TRBJ2-5; v_call: TRBV13; cdr3_aa: ASSLRVGAQETQY
d_call: NA; j_call: TRBJ1-2; v_call: TRBV4-3; cdr3_aa: ASPPMIPLDYGYT
d_call: NA; j_call: TRBJ2-2; v_call: TRBV7-2; cdr3_aa: ASSLVAVEATGELF
d_call: NA; j_call: TRBJ1-2; v_call: TRBV9; cdr3_aa: ASSVAPQTNYGYT
d_call: TRBD1; j_call: TRBJ2-1; v_call: TRBV7-2; cdr3_aa: ASSHWTGEQF
d_call: NA; j_call: TRBJ2-7; v_call: TRBV20-1; cdr3_aa: SAREPHGDYEQY
d_call: NA; j_call: TRBJ2-7; v_call: TRBV6-5; cdr3_aa: ASSYSQYRGYEQY
d_call: NA; j_call: TRBJ1-2; v_call: TRBV4-3; cdr3_aa: ASSQDSHLGNKGVEVDYGYT
d_call: NA; j_call: TRBJ2-4; v_call: TRBV20-1; cdr3_aa: SATPPQLDKNIQY